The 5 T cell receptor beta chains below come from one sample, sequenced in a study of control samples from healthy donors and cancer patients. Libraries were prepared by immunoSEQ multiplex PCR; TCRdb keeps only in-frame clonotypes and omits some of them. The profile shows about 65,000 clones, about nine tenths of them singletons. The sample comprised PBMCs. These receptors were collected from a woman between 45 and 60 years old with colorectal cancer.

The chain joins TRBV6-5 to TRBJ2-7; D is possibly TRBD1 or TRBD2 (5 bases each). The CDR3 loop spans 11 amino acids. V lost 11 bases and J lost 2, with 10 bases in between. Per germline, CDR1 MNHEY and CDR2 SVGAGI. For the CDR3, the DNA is TGTGCCGGGGGATCTGCCTACGAGCAGTACTTC. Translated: CAGGSAYEQYF.

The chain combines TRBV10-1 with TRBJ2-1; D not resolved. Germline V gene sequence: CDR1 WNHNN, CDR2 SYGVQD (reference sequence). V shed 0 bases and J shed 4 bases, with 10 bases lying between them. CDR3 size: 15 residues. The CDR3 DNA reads TGCGCCAGCAGTGAGTCGGGTTGGGGTTACAATGAGCAGTTCTTC. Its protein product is CASSESGWGYNEQFF.

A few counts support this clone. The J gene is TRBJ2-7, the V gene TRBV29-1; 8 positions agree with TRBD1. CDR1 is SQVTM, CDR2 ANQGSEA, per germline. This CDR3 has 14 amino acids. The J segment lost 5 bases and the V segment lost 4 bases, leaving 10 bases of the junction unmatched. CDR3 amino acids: CSVGDRNGRNEQYF. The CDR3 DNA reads TGCAGCGTTGGGGACAGGAACGGTCGAAACGAGCAGTACTTC.

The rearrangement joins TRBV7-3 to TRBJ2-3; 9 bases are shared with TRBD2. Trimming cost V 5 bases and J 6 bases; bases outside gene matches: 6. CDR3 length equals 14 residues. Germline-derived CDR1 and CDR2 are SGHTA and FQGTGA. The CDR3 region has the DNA TGTGCCAGCAGCCTCCTGAGCGGGGGGGATACGCAGTATTTT. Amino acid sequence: CASSLLSGGDTQYF.

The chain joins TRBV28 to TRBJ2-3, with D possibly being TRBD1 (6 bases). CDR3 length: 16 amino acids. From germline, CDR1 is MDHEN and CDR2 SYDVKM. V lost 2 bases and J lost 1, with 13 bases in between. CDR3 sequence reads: CASSLNLYRGTDTQYF. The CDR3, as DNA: TGTGCCAGCAGTTTAAATTTGTACAGGGGCACAGATACGCAGTATTTT.